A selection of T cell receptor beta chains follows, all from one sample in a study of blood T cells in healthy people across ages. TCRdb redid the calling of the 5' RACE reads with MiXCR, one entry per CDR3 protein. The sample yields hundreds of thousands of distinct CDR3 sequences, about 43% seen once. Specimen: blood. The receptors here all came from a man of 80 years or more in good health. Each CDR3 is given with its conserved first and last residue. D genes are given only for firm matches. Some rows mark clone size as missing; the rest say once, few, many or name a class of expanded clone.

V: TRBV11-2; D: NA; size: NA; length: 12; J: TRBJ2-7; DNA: TGTGCCAGCAGCCCCGACCAGTGCGAGCAGTACTTC; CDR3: CASSPDQCEQYF
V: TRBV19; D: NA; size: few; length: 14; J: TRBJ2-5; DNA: TGTGCCAGTAGTATCATGGGAGTCGGGGAGACCCAGTACTTC; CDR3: CASSIMGVGETQYF
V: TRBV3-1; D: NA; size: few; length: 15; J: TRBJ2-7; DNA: TGTGCCAGCAGCCCCTGGCCCGGATCTTCCTACGAGCAGTACTTC; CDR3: CASSPWPGSSYEQYF
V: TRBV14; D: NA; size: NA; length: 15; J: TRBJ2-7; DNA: TGTGCCAGCAGCCAAGAGTGGCGGAGCTCCTACGAGCAGTACTTC; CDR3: CASSQEWRSSYEQYF
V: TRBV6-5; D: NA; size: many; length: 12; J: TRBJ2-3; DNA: TGTGCCAGCAGTTACGTCCCGTCCCCGCAGTATTTT; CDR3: CASSYVPSPQYF
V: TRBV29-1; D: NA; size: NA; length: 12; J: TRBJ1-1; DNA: TGCAGCGTTTCTCCCGGTCGCACTGAAGCTTTCTTT; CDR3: CSVSPGRTEAFF
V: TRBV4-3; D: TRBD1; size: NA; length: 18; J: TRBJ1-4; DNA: TGCGCCAGCAGCCAACGCCTAGGGACAGGCGCAACTAATGAAAAACTGTTTTTT; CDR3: CASSQRLGTGATNEKLFF
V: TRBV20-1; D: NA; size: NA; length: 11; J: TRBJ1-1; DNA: TGCAGTGCTAGAGGCCCGGGAAGGGATTTCTTT; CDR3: CSARGPGRDFF
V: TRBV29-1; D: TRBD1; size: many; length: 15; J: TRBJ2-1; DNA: TGCAGCGCCCAAGGGACAGGGAACTCCTACAATGAGCAGTTCTTC; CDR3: CSAQGTGNSYNEQFF
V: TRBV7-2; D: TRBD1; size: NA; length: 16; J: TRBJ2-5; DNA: TGTGCCAGCAGCCGAACGACAGGGGAGGTTCAAGAGACCCAGTACTTC; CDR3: CASSRTTGEVQETQYF
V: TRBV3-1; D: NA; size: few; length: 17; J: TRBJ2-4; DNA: TGTGCCAGCAGCCAAGATTCATCCGGGACATTCCTGTCCATTCAGTACTTC; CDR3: CASSQDSSGTFLSIQYF
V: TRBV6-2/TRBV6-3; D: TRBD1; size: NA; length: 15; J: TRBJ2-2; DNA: TGTGCCAGCAGAAGACGACAGGGATACTACGGGGAGCTGTTTTTT; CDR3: CASRRRQGYYGELFF
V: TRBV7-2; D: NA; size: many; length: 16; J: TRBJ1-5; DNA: TGTGCCAGCAGCTTAAGGGCAGGACCTAGCAATCAGCCCCAGCATTTT; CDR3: CASSLRAGPSNQPQHF
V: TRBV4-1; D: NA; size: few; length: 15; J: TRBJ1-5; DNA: TGCGCCAGCAGCCAAGAATCAGACGCCCGTCTGCCCCAGCATTTT; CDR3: CASSQESDARLPQHF
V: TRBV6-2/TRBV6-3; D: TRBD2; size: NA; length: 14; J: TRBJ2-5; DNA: TGTGCCAGCACCGCCAGCGGGAGAAGAGAGACCCAGTACTTC; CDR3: CASTASGRRETQYF
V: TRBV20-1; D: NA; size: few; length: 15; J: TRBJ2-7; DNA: TGCAGTGCTAGAGATTTGGCAGGGCGGGGTAACGAGCAGTACTTC; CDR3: CSARDLAGRGNEQYF
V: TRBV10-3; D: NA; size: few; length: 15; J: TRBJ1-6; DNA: TGTGCCATCAGTGAGGGCCGGGGGGCGAATTCACCCCTCCACTTT; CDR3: CAISEGRGANSPLHF
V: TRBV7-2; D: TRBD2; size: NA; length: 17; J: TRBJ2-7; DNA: TGTGCCAGCAGCTCCTTAGGGGGACTAGCGGGGGCCTACGAGCAGTACTTC; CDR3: CASSSLGGLAGAYEQYF
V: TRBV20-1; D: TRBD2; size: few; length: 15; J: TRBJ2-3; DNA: TGCAGTGCAGCACCGGGACTAGCGGGGCAAGATACGCAGTATTTT; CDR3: CSAAPGLAGQDTQYF
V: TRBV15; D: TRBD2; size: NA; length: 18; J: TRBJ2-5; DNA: TGTGCCACCAGCATAACCATGACGGGACTAGCGGGTGAAGAGACCCAGTACTTC; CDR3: CATSITMTGLAGEETQYF
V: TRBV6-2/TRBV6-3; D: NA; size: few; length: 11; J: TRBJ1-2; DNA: TGTGCCAGCAGCGACAGCTTGGGCTACACCTTC; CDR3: CASSDSLGYTF
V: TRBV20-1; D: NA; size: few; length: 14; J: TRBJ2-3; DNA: TGCAGTGCTAGTAACGAGGTCGTGACAGATACGCAGTATTTT; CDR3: CSASNEVVTDTQYF